These 23 T cell receptor beta chains share one sample of origin, sequenced in a study of blood T cell repertoires in COVID-19. Profiling relied on immunoSEQ multiplex PCR, and the TCRdb table lists in-frame clones only, not all of them. The sample shows a few hundred thousand clones, 90% of them seen only once. The source material was peripheral blood. These receptors all come from a woman between 35 and 50 years old with COVID-19, enrolled during active disease.

The chain carries TRBV2 and TRBJ2-1; possible D gene TRBD1, 5 bases. The V gene's germline CDR1 is SNHLY and CDR2 FYNNEI. Trimming removed 6 bases at V and 5 bases at J, with 5 bases between. The CDR3 totals 11 residues. In DNA form, the CDR3 reads TGTGCCAGCAGGGACAACAATGAGCAGTTCTTC. Its protein product is CASRDNNEQFF.

The V call is TRBV5-8, the J call TRBJ2-2; D is possibly TRBD1 (5 bases). Germline V lookup: CDR1 SGHTS, CDR2 YDEGEE. V gave up 4 bases and J gave up 5 bases, with 21 bases separating them. The CDR3 totals 17 residues. The CDR3 nucleotides are TGTGCCAGCAGCACCCACAAGGGGTCAAGAACTACCGGGGAGCTGTTTTTT. This sequence encodes CASSTHKGSRTTGELFF.

V and J are TRBV5-1 and TRBJ1-2; 10 bases are a match to TRBD1. With 4 bases clipped from V and 3 bases from J, the junction kept 3 bases outside the gene matches. Germline assignment: CDR1 SGHRS and CDR2 YFSETQ. The CDR3 covers 14 residues. CDR3 sequence reads: CASSRTGGDYGYTF. CDR3 sequence (DNA): TGCGCCAGCAGCCGGACAGGGGGTGACTATGGCTACACCTTC.

J is TRBJ1-1 and V is TRBV5-1, with 7 bases identical to TRBD1. J was trimmed by 4 bases and V by 4 bases; bases with no gene match: 7. This CDR3 comprises 14 residues. Looked up from germline, CDR1 is SGHRS and CDR2 is YFSETQ. CDR3: CASSEPTGSTEAFF. The DNA for the CDR3 is TGCGCCAGCAGCGAACCGACAGGGAGCACTGAAGCTTTCTTT.

This chain uses TRBV27 with TRBJ1-2, with D perhaps TRBD1 (6 bases). Trimming took off 5 bases at V and 3 bases at J, with 13 bases between the two ends. The germline CDR1 and CDR2 sequences are MNHEY and SMNVEV (reference sequence). This CDR3 spans 14 amino acids. CDR3 region: CASSPQTGYYGYTF. The CDR3 nucleotides read TGTGCCAGCAGTCCTCAGACAGGATACTATGGCTACACCTTC.

For this clone: Different DNA sequences within this sample yield the same CDR3. The rearrangement links TRBV28 to TRBJ1-2, with D possibly matching TRBD1 (5 bases). The V and J ends lost 6 bases and 0 bases respectively, with 8 bases between them. There are 13 residues in the CDR3. Germline V CDR1 and CDR2: MDHEN, SYDVKM. CDR3 coding DNA: TGTGCCAGCAGGGCAGGGTCTAACTATGGCTACACCTTC. It specifies CASRAGSNYGYTF.

V is TRBV7-9 and J is TRBJ2-5, with a weak D call TRBD1 (5 bases). V gave up 0 bases and J gave up 2 bases, with 13 bases separating them. The CDR3 extends over 16 amino acids. The germline V gene has CDR1 SEHNR and CDR2 FQNEAQ (reference sequence). CDR3 sequence (DNA): TGTGCCAGCAGCTTAGCAAGGGGCAGTATACAAGAGACCCAGTACTTC. Encoded protein: CASSLARGSIQETQYF.

This chain connects TRBV12-3 or TRBV12-4 to TRBJ1-3; D is ambiguous. Deletions cut 6 bases from V and 4 bases from J, with 10 bases between. This CDR3 spans 13 amino acids. This chain's CDR3 is CASRETAGNTIYF. The CDR3 region has the DNA TGTGCCAGCAGGGAGACCGCAGGAAACACCATATATTTT.

The rearrangement uses TRBV5-1 and TRBJ2-3, with TRBD2 matching 9 bases. Trimming at V came to 4 bases and at J to 0 bases, leaving 6 bases not matched to a gene. Germline V gene lookup returns CDR1 SGHRS and CDR2 YFSETQ. The CDR3 spans 16 residues. CDR3 sequence: CASSPGLALSTDTQYF. The CDR3 coding sequence is TGCGCCAGCAGCCCAGGACTAGCGCTAAGCACAGATACGCAGTATTTT.

The chain carries TRBV4-3 and TRBJ1-4, with 10 nucleotides matching TRBD1. In germline, CDR1 is LGHNA, CDR2 YSLEER. V shed 2 bases, J shed 7 bases, and the junction held 4 bases outside the gene matches. The CDR3 sequence is 15 residues long. In DNA, the CDR3 is TGCGCCAGCAGCCAATTGGGACAGGGGCTTGAAAAACTGTTTTTT. It codes for CASSQLGQGLEKLFF.

The V and J genes are TRBV6-5 and TRBJ1-5; unclear D gene. The length of the CDR3 is 15 residues. Germline values: CDR1 MNHEY, CDR2 SVGAGI. V lost 7 bases to trimming and J lost 0 bases, with 13 bases between them. The CDR3 spells CASTKGGYSNQPQHF. The DNA for the CDR3 is TGTGCCAGCACTAAAGGAGGGTATAGCAATCAGCCCCAGCATTTT.

The chain is built from TRBV25-1 and TRBJ2-7; tentatively, D is TRBD2 (6 bases). CDR1 and CDR2 from the germline V gene are MGHDK and SYGVNS. The CDR3 runs to 12 residues. V dropped 10 bases and J dropped 1 base, with 11 bases sitting between them. The CDR3 loop reads CATRGDSYEQYF. In nucleotides, the CDR3 is TGTGCCACCCGCGGGGATTCCTACGAGCAGTACTTC.

The genes are TRBV25-1 and TRBJ2-7; TRBD1 matches 8 bases. V was clipped by 7 bases and J by 1 base; unmatched bases: 3. CDR1 MGHDK and CDR2 SYGVNS come from the germline V gene. The CDR3 is 13 residues long. Here the CDR3 reads CASTDRVSYEQYF. The CDR3 DNA reads TGTGCCAGCACGGACAGGGTATCCTACGAGCAGTACTTC.

CDR3 DNA: TGTGCCAGCAGCTTGGTGGGACAGAGAATGGAGCAGTACTTC. Translating gives CASSLVGQRMEQYF. The chain employs TRBV5-6 and TRBJ2-7; 7 bases match TRBD1. This CDR3 is 14 amino acids long. CDR1 is SGHDT and CDR2 is YYEEEE in the germline V gene. The V gene end was trimmed by 0 bases and the J gene end by 7 bases; junction bases not matched to a gene: 7.

This chain joins TRBV7-6 and TRBJ2-3; D may be TRBD1 (5 bases). Deletions cut 2 bases from V and 2 bases from J, with 14 bases between. The CDR3 is made up of 16 amino acids. Germline-derived CDR1 and CDR2 are SGHVS and FNYEAQ. Written as DNA, the CDR3 is TGTGCCAGCAGCTTAACAACAGGCCGGTTCACAGATACGCAGTATTTT. Its translation: CASSLTTGRFTDTQYF.

The chain carries TRBV12-3 or TRBV12-4 and TRBJ2-7; D call uncertain. The ends were cut back, 8 bases at V and 4 bases at J, with 9 bases in the middle. The CDR3 is made up of 11 amino acids. Written as DNA, the CDR3 is TGTGCCAGCTGCGTCTCTTACGAGCAGTACTTC. This codes for CASCVSYEQYF.

The chain is built from TRBV9 and TRBJ2-3; 7 bases map to TRBD1. With 3 bases clipped from V and 7 bases from J, the junction kept 11 bases outside the gene matches. The V gene's germline CDR1 is SGDLS and CDR2 YYNGEE. The CDR3 has 15 amino acids. CDR3 loop: CASSATGQIRNTQYF. The CDR3 DNA is TGTGCCAGCAGCGCTACGGGACAGATACGTAATACGCAGTATTTT.

With respect to this clone: Other DNA sequences from this sample encode an identical CDR3 as well. This sequence joins TRBV29-1 and TRBJ2-3; TRBD2 might be the D (5 bases). This CDR3 region has 13 residues. Between the trimmed V and J ends, which lost 4 bases and 2 bases, there was a span of 10 bases. Looked up from germline, CDR1 is SQVTM and CDR2 is ANQGSEA. CDR3 DNA: TGCAGCGTTGCAGGCGGGTCCACAGATACGCAGTATTTT. This gives the protein CSVAGGSTDTQYF.

In its sample, this clone was seen a few times. The CDR3 region has the DNA TGTGCCAGCAGCTCCGCCGGGACAGGGTGGGGCACCGGGGAGCTGTTTTTT. It codes for CASSSAGTGWGTGELFF. V is TRBV7-2 and J is TRBJ2-2, with TRBD1 identical over 9 bases. The V gene end was trimmed by 4 bases and the J gene end by 4 bases; junction bases not matched to a gene: 10. The CDR3 is made up of 17 amino acids. Germline V gene lookup returns CDR1 SGHTA and CDR2 FQGNSA.

This chain uses TRBV6-6 with TRBJ2-7; D unclear. Germline loops: CDR1 MNHNY, CDR2 SVGAGI (reference sequence). The V end lost 11 bases, the J end lost 0 bases, and 11 bases lay between the germline ends. This CDR3 contains 12 residues. This chain's CDR3 is CAGGTRSYEQYF. CDR3 sequence (DNA): TGTGCCGGCGGAACTCGCTCCTACGAGCAGTACTTC.

The genes are TRBV27 and TRBJ2-7; D is possibly TRBD1 (5 bases). Germline CDR1 is MNHEY and CDR2 is SMNVEV (reference sequence). Trimming left V 4 bases short and J 6 bases short, with 13 bases between. The length of the CDR3 is 13 residues. Here the CDR3 DNA reads TGTGCCAGCAGTTCGACAGTACTCACCGAGCAGTACTTC. Amino acid sequence: CASSSTVLTEQYF.

The J gene is TRBJ1-6, the V gene TRBV30; 7 bases agree with TRBD1. V gave up 2 bases and J gave up 8 bases; unmatched junction bases: 6. Germline CDR1 and CDR2: GTSNPN and SVGIG (reference sequence). CDR3 length equals 14 residues. The DNA for the CDR3 is TGTGCCTGGAGTCCGGGACAGCGGTATTCACCCCTCCACTTT. It codes for CAWSPGQRYSPLHF.

Only a few counts were recorded for this clone. V and J are TRBV27 and TRBJ2-7; the D gene is possibly TRBD1 (7 bases). The CDR3 covers 15 residues. Germline CDR1 MNHEY, CDR2 SMNVEV (reference sequence). V was trimmed by 3 bases and J by 1 base, leaving 13 bases between them. The CDR3 spells CASSFGSRGSYEQYF. In DNA, the CDR3 is TGTGCCAGCAGTTTCGGGAGCAGGGGGTCCTACGAGCAGTACTTC.